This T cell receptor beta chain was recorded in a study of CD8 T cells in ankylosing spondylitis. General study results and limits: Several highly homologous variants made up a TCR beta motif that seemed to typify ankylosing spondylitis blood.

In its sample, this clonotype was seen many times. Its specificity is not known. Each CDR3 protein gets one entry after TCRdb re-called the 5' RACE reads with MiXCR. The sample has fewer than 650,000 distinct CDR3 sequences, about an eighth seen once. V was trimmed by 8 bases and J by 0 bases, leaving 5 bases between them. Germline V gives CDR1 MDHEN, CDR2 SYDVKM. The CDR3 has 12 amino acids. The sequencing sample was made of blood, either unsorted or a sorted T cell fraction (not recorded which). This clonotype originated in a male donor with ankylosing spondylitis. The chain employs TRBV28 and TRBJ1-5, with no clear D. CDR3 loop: CASQYSNQPQHF. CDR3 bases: TGTGCCAGCCAATATAGCAATCAGCCCCAGCATTTT.